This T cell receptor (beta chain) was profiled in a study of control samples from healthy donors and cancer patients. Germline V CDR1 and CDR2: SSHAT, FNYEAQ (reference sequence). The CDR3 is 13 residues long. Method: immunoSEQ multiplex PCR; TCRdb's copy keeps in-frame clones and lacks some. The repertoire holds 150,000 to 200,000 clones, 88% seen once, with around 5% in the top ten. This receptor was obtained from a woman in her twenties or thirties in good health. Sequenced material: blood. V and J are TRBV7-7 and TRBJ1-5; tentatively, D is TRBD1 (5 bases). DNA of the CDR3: TGTGCTAGCGCACCTGGGGCGGGTCAGCCCCAGCATTTT. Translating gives CASAPGAGQPQHF. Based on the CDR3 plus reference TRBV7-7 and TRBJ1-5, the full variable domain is GAGVSQSPRYKVTKRGQDVTLRCDPISSHATLYWYQQALGQGPEFLTYFNYEAQPDKSGLPSDRFSAERPEGSISTLTIQRTEQRDSAMYRCASAPGAGQPQHFGDGTRLSIL.